This TCR beta chain comes out of a study of cytomegalovirus exposure and HLA in healthy donors. At the level of the study: From some 180 million T cells, an earlier analysis saw 120 million or so unique TCR beta sequences.

Though probably carrying unrecorded immune exposures, donors were nominally healthy at sampling. Germline V gives CDR1 SNHLY, CDR2 FYNNEI. Germline trimming cut 4 bases from V and 6 bases from J; bases unmatched to any gene: 8. The CDR3 loop spans 15 amino acids. This clone was counted only a few times. As yet, its antigen is unknown. Study-level points and caveats: In an earlier analysis, in several hundred donors, most V segments appeared productive either ~90% or ~30% of the time.

60 Vbeta and 13 Jbeta primers were used in PCR. In the authors' workflow: Unique TCR beta chains numbered 80 million to 95 million in a later analysis, with around 11 million shared. TCRdb keeps only in-frame clones here, not all; method: immunoSEQ multiplex PCR. The DNA gave D and trimming, while V, J and clone size come from that table. The repertoire includes 100,000 to 150,000 clones, around 80% of them detected once, and around 1.5% sits in the top ten. Source material: PBMCs. The V call is TRBV2, the J call TRBJ2-3; TRBD2 matches at 9 bases. This TCR was sampled from a woman aged 18-29 years in good health and CMV-seronegative. In nucleotides, the CDR3 is TGTGCCAGCAGTGCTATTAGCGGGAGCCCGGATACGCAGTATTTT. It specifies CASSAISGSPDTQYF. Complete variable domain (other parts from reference TRBV2 and TRBJ2-3): EPEVTQTPSHQVTQMGQEVILRCVPISNHLYFYWYRQILGQKVEFLVSFYNNEISEKSEIFDDQFSVERPDGSNFTLKIRSTKLEDSAMYFCASSAISGSPDTQYFGPGTRLTVL.